This record concerns one T cell receptor beta chain sequence. Seattle patient enrollment occurred during active infection, with longitudinal follow-up thereafter. This entry belongs to a study of blood T cell repertoires in COVID-19. Study overall: Specimens from acute and convalescent COVID-19 originated in the United States, Italy and Spain. The analysed material was cDNA or gDNA that came from T cells, B-cell-depleted T cells, or PBMCs.

Per the original methods: By means of reference gene primer amplification, nucleated cell counts were estimated. Generated by immunoSEQ multiplex PCR, the TCRdb table keeps only in-frame clones and is missing some. That table is the source of V, J and clone size, and D and trimming were worked out from the DNA. Found here are 200,000 to 250,000 clones, under 85% of them singletons; the top ten hold 1.3%. This CDR3 is 14 amino acids long. Germline V gene sequence: CDR1 MNHNY, CDR2 SVGAGI (reference sequence). J lost 5 bases, V lost 7 bases, and 7 bases had no gene match. The chain recombines TRBV6-6 with TRBJ2-1; TRBD2 agrees at 8 bases. Sequenced input: peripheral blood. The receptor comes from a woman in her thirties with COVID-19, enrolled during active disease. For the CDR3, the DNA is TGTGCCAGCAATACCGGGGGGGCCCACAATGAGCAGTTCTTC. Translation: CASNTGGAHNEQFF.